This entry features one T cell receptor (beta chain) sequence. Its antigen is unidentified. Assay: immunoSEQ multiplex PCR; the TCRdb copy retains only in-frame clones and omits some. The sample records about 240,000 clones, about 86% being singletons. This sample was taken from a study of Tregs in tolerant kidney transplant recipients. Overall study results and limits: Expanding Tregs on activated donor B cells appeared to best identify donor-specific TCRbeta clones.

Unstimulated Tregs (CD4+CD25+CD127-) and CD4+CD25- non-Tregs were sorted from PBMCs. The TCR originated in a human donor in good health. The sample consisted of CD4+ T cells from blood.

As DNA, the CDR3 is TGTGCCTGGAACGGGTGGACAGTGAACACTGAAGCTTTCTTT. Amino acid sequence: CAWNGWTVNTEAFF. The chain links TRBV30 to TRBJ1-1, with D tentatively TRBD1 (6 bases). Germline values: CDR1 GTSNPN, CDR2 SVGIG (reference sequence). V was pared by 4 bases and J by 0 bases, with 12 bases between. The CDR3 consists of 14 residues.